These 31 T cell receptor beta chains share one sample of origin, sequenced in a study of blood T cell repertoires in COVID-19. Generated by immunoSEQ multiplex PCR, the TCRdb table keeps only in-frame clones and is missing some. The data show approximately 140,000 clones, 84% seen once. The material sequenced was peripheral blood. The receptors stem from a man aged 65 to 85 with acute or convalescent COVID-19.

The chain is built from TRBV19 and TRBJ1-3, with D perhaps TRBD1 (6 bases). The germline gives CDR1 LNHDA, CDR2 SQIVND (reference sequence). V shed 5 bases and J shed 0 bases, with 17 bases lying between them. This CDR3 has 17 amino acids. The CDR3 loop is CASSPPKTGPSGNTIYF. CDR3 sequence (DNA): TGTGCCAGTAGTCCACCGAAGACAGGCCCCTCTGGAAACACCATATATTTT.

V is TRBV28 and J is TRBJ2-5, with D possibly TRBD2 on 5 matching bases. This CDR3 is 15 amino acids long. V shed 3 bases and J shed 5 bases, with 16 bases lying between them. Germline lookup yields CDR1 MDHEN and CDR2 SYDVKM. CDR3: CASSLGSGGRETQYF. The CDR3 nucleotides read TGTGCCAGCAGTTTGGGGAGCGGAGGCCGGGAGACCCAGTACTTC.

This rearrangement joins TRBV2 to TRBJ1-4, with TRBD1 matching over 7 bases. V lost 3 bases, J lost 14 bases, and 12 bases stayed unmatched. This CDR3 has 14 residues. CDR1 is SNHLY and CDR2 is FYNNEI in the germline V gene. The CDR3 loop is CASSERQGVNRLFF. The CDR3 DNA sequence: TGTGCCAGCAGTGAGAGGCAGGGGGTTAACCGGCTGTTTTTT.

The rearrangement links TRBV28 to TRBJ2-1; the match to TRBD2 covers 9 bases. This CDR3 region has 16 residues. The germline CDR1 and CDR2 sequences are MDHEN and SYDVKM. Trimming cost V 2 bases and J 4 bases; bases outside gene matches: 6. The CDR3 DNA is TGTGCCAGCAGTTTAAGTGTGGCGGGAGGGTACAATGAGCAGTTCTTC. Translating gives CASSLSVAGGYNEQFF.

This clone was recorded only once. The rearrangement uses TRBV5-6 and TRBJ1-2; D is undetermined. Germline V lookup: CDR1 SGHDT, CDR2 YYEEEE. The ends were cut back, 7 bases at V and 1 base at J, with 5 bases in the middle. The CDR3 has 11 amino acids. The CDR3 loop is CASSVNYGYTF. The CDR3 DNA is TGTGCCAGCTCTGTTAACTATGGCTACACCTTC.

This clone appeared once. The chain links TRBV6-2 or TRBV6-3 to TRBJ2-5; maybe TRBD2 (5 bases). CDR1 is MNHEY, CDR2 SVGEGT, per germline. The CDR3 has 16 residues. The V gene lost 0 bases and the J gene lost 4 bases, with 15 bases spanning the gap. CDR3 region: CASSYSSPQAGETQYF. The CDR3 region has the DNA TGTGCCAGCAGTTACTCGTCCCCCCAGGCGGGAGAGACCCAGTACTTC.

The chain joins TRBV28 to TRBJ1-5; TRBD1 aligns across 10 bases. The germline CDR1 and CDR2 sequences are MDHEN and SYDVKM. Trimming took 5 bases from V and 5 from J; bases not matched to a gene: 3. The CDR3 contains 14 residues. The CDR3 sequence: CASSRQGADQPQHF. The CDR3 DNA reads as TGTGCCAGCAGTCGACAGGGGGCCGATCAGCCCCAGCATTTT.

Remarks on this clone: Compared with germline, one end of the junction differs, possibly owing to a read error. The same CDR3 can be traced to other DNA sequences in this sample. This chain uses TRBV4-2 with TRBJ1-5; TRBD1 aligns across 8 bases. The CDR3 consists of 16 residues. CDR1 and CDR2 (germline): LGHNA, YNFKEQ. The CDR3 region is CASSQEGGTGFQPQHF. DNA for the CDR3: TGTGCCAGCAGTCAAGAGGGGGGGACAGGATTTCAGCCCCAGCATTTT.

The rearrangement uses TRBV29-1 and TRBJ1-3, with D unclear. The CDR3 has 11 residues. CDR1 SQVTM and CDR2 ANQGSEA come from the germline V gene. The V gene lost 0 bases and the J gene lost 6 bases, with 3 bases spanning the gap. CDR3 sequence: CSVEDVNTIYF. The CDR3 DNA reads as TGCAGCGTTGAAGACGTAAACACCATATATTTT.

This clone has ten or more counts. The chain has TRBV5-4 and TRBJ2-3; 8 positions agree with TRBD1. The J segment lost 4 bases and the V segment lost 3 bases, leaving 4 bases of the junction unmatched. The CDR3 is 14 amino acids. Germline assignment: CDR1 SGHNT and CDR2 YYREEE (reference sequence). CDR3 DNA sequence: TGTGCCAGCAGCTCCGGACAGGGCGCAGATACGCAGTATTTT. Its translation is CASSSGQGADTQYF.

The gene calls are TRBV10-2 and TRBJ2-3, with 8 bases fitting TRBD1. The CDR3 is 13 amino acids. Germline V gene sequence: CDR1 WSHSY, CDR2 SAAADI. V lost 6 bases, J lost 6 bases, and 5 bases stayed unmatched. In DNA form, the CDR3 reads TGCGCCAGCAGAGACCCAGGGGGCGATACGCAGTATTTT. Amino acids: CASRDPGGDTQYF.

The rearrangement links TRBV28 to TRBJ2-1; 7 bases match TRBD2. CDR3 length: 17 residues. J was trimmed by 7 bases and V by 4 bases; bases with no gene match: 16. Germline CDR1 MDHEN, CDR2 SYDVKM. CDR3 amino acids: CASSSGYSGSPGNEQFF. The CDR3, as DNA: TGTGCCAGCAGTTCGGGCTATAGCGGGTCCCCGGGGAATGAGCAGTTCTTC.

The DNA for the CDR3 is TGTGCCAGCAGCTTATATACGGGAGGGGGTAATGAGCAGTTCTTC. It encodes CASSLYTGGGNEQFF. V is TRBV11-3 and J is TRBJ2-1; 8 nucleotides agree with TRBD2. Looked up from germline, CDR1 is SGHNT and CDR2 is YENEEA. Losses at the gene ends were 2 bases for V and 7 bases for J; bases not matched to a gene: 7. CDR3 size: 15 residues.

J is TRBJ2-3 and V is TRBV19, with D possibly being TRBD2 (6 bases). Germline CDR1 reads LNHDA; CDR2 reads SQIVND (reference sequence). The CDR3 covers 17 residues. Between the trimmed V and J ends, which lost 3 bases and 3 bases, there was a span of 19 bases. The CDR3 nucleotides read TGTGCCAGTAGTATCGGGGGATATGGGGGAAGGACAGATACGCAGTATTTT. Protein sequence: CASSIGGYGGRTDTQYF.

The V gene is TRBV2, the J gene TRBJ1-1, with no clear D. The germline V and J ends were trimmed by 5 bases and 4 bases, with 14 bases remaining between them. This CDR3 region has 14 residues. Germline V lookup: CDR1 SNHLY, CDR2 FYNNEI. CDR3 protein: CASSPLHSGTEAFF. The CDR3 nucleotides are TGTGCCAGCAGTCCCCTCCATTCGGGCACTGAAGCTTTCTTT.

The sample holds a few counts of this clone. CDR3 amino acids: CASTDLSSGTGATEAFF. The CDR3 nucleotides read TGTGCCAGTACCGACCTGTCGTCCGGGACAGGCGCGACTGAAGCTTTCTTT. The V and J genes are TRBV19 and TRBJ1-1; 8 bases are shared with TRBD1. Germline loops: CDR1 LNHDA, CDR2 SQIVND (reference sequence). The V gene end was trimmed by 7 bases and the J gene end by 5 bases; junction bases not matched to a gene: 18. The CDR3 has 17 amino acids.

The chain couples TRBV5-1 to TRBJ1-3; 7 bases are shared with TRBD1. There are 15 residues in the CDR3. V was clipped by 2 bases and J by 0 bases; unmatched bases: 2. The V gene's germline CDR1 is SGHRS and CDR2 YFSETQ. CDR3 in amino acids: CASSLQGNSGNTIYF. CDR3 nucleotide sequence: TGCGCCAGCAGCTTACAGGGGAACTCTGGAAACACCATATATTTT.

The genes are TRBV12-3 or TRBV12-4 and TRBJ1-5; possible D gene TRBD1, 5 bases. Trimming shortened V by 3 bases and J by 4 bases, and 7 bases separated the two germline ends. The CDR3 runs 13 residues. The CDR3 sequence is CASSLTDNQPQHF. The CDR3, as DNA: TGTGCCAGCAGTTTGACAGATAATCAGCCCCAGCATTTT.

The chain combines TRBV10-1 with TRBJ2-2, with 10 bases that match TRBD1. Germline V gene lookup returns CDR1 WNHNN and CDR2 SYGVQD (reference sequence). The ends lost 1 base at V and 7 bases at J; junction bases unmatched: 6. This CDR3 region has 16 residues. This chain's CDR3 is CASSEFPGQGSGELFF. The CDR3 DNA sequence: TGCGCCAGCAGTGAGTTCCCGGGACAGGGGAGCGGGGAGCTGTTTTTT.

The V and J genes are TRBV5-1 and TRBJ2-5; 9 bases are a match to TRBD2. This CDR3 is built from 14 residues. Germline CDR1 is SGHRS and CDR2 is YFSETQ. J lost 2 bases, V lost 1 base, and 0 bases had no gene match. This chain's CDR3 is CASSLSGGQETQYF. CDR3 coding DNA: TGCGCCAGCAGCTTGAGCGGGGGGCAAGAGACCCAGTACTTC.

The CDR3 DNA reads TGTGCCAGCAGTTTACTGGCGGGGGGAGGGCAGCCCCAGCATTTT. Protein product: CASSLLAGGGQPQHF. The chain uses TRBV27 and TRBJ1-5; tentative D call: TRBD1 (5 bases). The germline V gene has CDR1 MNHEY and CDR2 SMNVEV (reference sequence). The V end was cut by 2 bases, the J end by 7 bases, with 15 bases between. CDR3 length: 15 amino acids.

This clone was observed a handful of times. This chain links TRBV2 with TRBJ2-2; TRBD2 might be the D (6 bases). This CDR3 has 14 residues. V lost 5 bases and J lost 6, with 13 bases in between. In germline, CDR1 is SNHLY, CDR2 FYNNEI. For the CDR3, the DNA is TGTGCCAGCAGTCGGGGCAGGGAGGCCGGGGAGCTGTTTTTT. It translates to CASSRGREAGELFF.

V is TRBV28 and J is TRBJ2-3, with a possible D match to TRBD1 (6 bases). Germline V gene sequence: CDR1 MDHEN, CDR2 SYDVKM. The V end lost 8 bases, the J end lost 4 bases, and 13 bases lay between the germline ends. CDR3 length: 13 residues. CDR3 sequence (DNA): TGTGCCAGCCGGACCACAGGGTCAGATACGCAGTATTTT. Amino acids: CASRTTGSDTQYF.

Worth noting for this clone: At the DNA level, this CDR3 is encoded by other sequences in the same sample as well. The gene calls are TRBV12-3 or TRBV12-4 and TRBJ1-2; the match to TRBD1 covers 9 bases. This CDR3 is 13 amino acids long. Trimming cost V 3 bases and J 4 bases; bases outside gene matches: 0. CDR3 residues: CASSLGQGYGYTF. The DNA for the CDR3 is TGTGCCAGCAGTTTGGGACAGGGCTATGGCTACACCTTC.

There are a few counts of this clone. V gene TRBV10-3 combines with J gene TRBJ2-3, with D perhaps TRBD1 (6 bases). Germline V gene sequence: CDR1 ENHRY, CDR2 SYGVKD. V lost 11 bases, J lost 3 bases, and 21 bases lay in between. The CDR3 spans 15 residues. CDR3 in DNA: TGTGCCTCGCGGCAGGGGACGATCCGGACAGATACGCAGTATTTT. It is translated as CASRQGTIRTDTQYF.

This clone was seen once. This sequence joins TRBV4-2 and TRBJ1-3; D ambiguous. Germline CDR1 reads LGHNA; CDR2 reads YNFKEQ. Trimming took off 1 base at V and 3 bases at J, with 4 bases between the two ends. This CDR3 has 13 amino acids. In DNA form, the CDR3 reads TGTGCCAGCAGCCAAGCCAATGGAAACACCATATATTTT. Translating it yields CASSQANGNTIYF.

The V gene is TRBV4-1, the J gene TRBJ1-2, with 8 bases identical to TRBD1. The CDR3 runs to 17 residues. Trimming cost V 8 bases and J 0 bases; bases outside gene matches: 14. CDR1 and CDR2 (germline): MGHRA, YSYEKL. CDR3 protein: CASSDTGQASANYGYTF. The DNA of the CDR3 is TGCGCCAGCTCCGACACGGGACAGGCGTCAGCTAACTATGGCTACACCTTC.

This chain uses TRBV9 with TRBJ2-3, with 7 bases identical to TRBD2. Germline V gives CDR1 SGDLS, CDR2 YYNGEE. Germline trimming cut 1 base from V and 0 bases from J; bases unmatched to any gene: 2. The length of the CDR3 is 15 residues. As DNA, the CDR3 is TGTGCCAGCAGCGTAAGCGGGACGAGCACAGATACGCAGTATTTT. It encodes CASSVSGTSTDTQYF.

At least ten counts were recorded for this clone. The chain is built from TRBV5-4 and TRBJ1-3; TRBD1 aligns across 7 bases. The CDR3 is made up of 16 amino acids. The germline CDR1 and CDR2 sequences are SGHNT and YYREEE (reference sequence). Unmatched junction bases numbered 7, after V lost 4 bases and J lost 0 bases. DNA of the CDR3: TGTGCCAGCAGCCAGGGACAGTCTCGCTCTGGAAACACCATATATTTT. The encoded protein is CASSQGQSRSGNTIYF.

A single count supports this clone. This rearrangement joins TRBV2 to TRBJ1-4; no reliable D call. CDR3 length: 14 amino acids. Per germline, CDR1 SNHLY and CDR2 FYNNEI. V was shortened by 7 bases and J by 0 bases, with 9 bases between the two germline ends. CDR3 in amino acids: CASNVQTTNEKLFF. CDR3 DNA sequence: TGTGCCAGCAACGTCCAGACAACTAATGAAAAACTGTTTTTT.

DNA for the CDR3: TGTGCCAGCGGGCAGCGGGGGGGGCTCACAGATACGCAGTATTTT. Translating it yields CASGQRGGLTDTQYF. V usage is TRBV4-2 and J usage is TRBJ2-3; 10 bases map to TRBD2. V was clipped by 8 bases and J by 2 bases; unmatched bases: 7. From germline, CDR1 is LGHNA and CDR2 YNFKEQ. There are 15 residues in the CDR3.